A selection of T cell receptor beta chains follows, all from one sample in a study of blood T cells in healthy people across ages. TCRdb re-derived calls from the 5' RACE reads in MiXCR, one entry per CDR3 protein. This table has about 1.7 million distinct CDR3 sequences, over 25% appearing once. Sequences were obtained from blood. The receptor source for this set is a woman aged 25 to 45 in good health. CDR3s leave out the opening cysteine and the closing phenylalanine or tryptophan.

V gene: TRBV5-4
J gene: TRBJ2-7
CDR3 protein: ASSLGSAGLTYEQY

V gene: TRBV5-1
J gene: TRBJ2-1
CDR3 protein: ASSLGWQGGVHEQF

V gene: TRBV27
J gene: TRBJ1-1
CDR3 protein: ASSYLRDSAEAF

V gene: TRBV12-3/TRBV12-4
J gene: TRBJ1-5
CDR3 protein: ASRQGGDRQPQH

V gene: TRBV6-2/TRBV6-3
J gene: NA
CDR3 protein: ASSLDETRDVQETQF

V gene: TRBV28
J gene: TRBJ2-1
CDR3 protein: ASSLFSAGGYNEQF

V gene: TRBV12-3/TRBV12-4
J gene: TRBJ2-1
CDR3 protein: ASRGGSSGGYNEQF

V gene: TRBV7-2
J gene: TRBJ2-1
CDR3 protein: ASSLAAGQGPNEQF

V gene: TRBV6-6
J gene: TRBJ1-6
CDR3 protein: ASSYWGTGQGYSPLH

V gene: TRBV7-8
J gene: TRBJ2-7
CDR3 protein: ASSLAPPEQY

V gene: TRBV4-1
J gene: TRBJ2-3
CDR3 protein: ASSQEGYTQY

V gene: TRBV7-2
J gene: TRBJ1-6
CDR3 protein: ASRRSEGTGSPLH